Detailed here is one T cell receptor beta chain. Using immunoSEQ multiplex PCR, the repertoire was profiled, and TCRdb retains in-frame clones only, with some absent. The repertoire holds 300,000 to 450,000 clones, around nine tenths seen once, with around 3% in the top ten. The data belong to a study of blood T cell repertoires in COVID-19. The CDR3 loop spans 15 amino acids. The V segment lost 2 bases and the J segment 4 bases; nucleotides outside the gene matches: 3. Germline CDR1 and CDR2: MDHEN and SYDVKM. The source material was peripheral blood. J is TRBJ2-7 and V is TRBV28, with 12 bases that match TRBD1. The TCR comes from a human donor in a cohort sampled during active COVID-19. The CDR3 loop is CASSLGTGGWYEQYF. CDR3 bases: TGTGCCAGCAGTTTAGGGACAGGGGGCTGGTACGAGCAGTACTTC.